This T cell receptor (beta chain) was found in a study of T-cell reconstitution after alpha-beta-depleted transplantation in children. TCRbeta library construction was performed incorporating unique molecular identifiers. Using its own MiXCR run on the PCR reads, TCRdb lists one record per CDR3 protein. Found here are about 240,000 distinct CDR3 sequences, 9.5% to 15% of them singletons; the top ten hold around 2.8%. From germline, CDR1 is MNHEY and CDR2 SMNVEV (reference sequence). The CDR3 totals 24 residues. V was trimmed by 3 bases and J by 1 base, leaving 40 bases between them. This chain joins TRBV27 and TRBJ2-7; TRBD1 might be the D (7 bases). The starting material was PBMCs from the stem cell graft donor, obtained from the stem cell graft. This receptor was taken from a human donor who donated a stem cell graft to a child with acute lymphoblastic leukemia. CDR3 protein: CASSLSARGRLREDRDHQSYEQYF. CDR3 in DNA: TGTGCCAGCAGTTTGTCCGCGCGGGGCCGTTTGCGGGAAGACAGGGATCATCAGTCCTACGAGCAGTACTTC.